This record covers a single TCR beta chain. Its antigen is unknown. No much larger clone is present one base from it, and per-base qualities are unavailable. This sample stems from a study of cytotoxic CD8 clonotypes in ibrutinib-treated CLL (dated by TCRdb to 2020 to 2022). Study-level background: The cohort included more than 14 treatment-naive and around 10 relapsed/refractory patients; approximately 17 were IGHV unmutated. Partial responses were observed in about 25 patients and complete responses in 2; after a median follow-up of 68 months, remission was maintained in 14 patients and progression was observed in about twelve. Samples at response were collected after a median of about 12 months of treatment, with a range of about 6 to 40 months. On average, each sample had some 250,000 productive templates and 100,000 or so productive rearrangements. Of the 86 people in the trial, some 28 had longitudinal samples available. Cryopreserved peripheral blood mononuclear cells were obtained before treatment, at response, and at either sustained remission or disease progression. All remission and progressive disease samples were collected while patients were still receiving ibrutinib. Study-level results and caveats: Clonality rose at ibrutinib response, remained stable during sustained remission, and dropped back toward baseline at progression. Baseline clonality was found to be higher than that of age-matched healthy donors and was strongly correlated with circulating CD8+ T-cell counts. Sampling times were not matched between patients in sustained remission and patients whose disease was progressing, and lymph node repertoires were not examined. Public clonotypes were rare and either shrank or stayed stable during treatment, and the rise in clonality at ibrutinib response reflected expansion of private clonotypes.

CDR1 and CDR2 are drawn from the germline V gene: MNHEY, SVGAGI. From the cysteine up to the phenylalanine, the CDR3 has a length of 12 residues. CDR3 DNA only is kept here, 36 bases in frame from base 1. Between the V and J ends, shortened by 2 bases and 8 bases respectively, the junction contains 4 bases. On a MiSeq, deep resolution sequencing aimed for a depth between 1 in 1 million and 1 in 200,000 T cells, with each clonotype covered around 10x on average. The immunoSEQ hsTCRB Kit was used to generate TCR beta libraries. The study's processing was this. Data were analyzed with ImmunoSEQ Data Assistant and ImmunoSEQ Analyzer, with V, D and J genes assigned per IMGT definitions. Clonality, which ranges from 0 to 1, was calculated by subtracting the normalized Shannon entropy of productive rearrangement frequencies from one. Only overrepresented clonotypes making up at least 0.05% of each patient's repertoire were included in the public clonotype analysis. Repertoires from some twelve age-matched healthy donors in immuneACCESS were used as clonality controls. This is the immuneACCESS table as TCRdb keeps it, with only in-frame sequences that have V and J called. A part of the clones is gone; compared with another copy, unresolved V genes explain less than half, and the rest is unexplained. The D gene and trimming were derived from the DNA, and the V and J assignments and clone size from that table. The sample has roughly 180,000 clones on record, about two thirds of them singletons. The biggest ten clones account for under 15% of the sample.

The time point tag for this specimen amounts to: 20 to 25 months on ibrutinib. For TCR beta library preparation, 1.5 to 2 micrograms of genomic DNA were extracted from the cryopreserved PBMCs. Longitudinal blood samples from CLL patients on ibrutinib monotherapy underwent high-throughput TCR beta sequencing. The patients were enrolled in a single-center, open-label phase 2 trial of ibrutinib monotherapy. The sample consisted of PBMCs, taken after 24 months of ibrutinib treatment. The rearranged chain carries TRBV6-5 and TRBJ1-6; the D gene identity is not certain. This receptor was identified in a human donor with chronic lymphocytic leukemia. The base sequence is TGTGCCAGCAGTTACAGGGATTCACCCCTCCACTTT. The translation is CASSYRDSPLHF.